Following are 22 T cell receptor beta chains from one sample sequenced in a study of shared clonotypes between healthy human individuals. Naive CD8 isolation took CD45RO-negative cells positively selected for CCR7 and excluded terminally differentiated effector memory CD45RA+ cells. Only in-frame clones appear in the TCRdb table, and some are missing; sequencing was by immunoSEQ multiplex PCR. The data show some 630,000 clones, about 96% seen once. Input material: naive CD8+ T cells sorted from blood. These receptors came from a woman younger than 45 in good health.

This rearrangement joins TRBV2 to TRBJ1-5; D uncertain. The germline V gene has CDR1 SNHLY and CDR2 FYNNEI. With 6 bases removed from V and 0 bases from J, the gap between germline ends came to 12 bases. The CDR3 loop spans 15 amino acids. The CDR3 reads CASRGRQYSNQPQHF. CDR3 sequence (DNA): TGTGCCAGCAGAGGACGGCAATATAGCAATCAGCCCCAGCATTTT. Full variable domain (remainder filled in from reference TRBV2 and TRBJ1-5): EPEVTQTPSHQVTQMGQEVILRCVPISNHLYFYWYRQILGQKVEFLVSFYNNEISEKSEIFDDQFSVERPDGSNFTLKIRSTKLEDSAMYFCASRGRQYSNQPQHFGDGTRLSIL.

This clone was observed a single time. V usage is TRBV28 and J usage is TRBJ2-7, with 12 bases matching TRBD2. This CDR3 has 16 amino acids. V lost 6 bases and J lost 3; bases outside the gene matches: 9. Germline V gene sequence: CDR1 MDHEN, CDR2 SYDVKM. The chain's CDR3 is CASSATSGGFGYEQYF. CDR3 sequence (DNA): TGTGCCAGCAGCGCGACTAGCGGGGGATTCGGCTACGAGCAGTACTTC.

The chain couples TRBV28 to TRBJ2-1; D is unclear. This CDR3 spans 12 amino acids. Trimming pared 5 bases from V and 0 bases from J, leaving 2 bases between. Germline loops: CDR1 MDHEN, CDR2 SYDVKM. The CDR3 bases are TGTGCCAGCAGTCCCTCCTACAATGAGCAGTTCTTC. Translated: CASSPSYNEQFF.

This chain connects TRBV27 to TRBJ2-5; D might be TRBD1 (6 bases). The DNA end lines up better with TRBJ2-7; the J call may be wrong. In germline, CDR1 is MNHEY, CDR2 SMNVEV (reference sequence). The CDR3 is 13 amino acids. The CDR3 nucleotides read TGTGCCAGCAGTTGGGAACAGGGCTACGAGCAGTACTTC. Translated: CASSWEQGYEQYF.

The V and J genes are TRBV18 and TRBJ1-1; D is undetermined. CDR3 size: 13 residues. Trimming cost V 2 bases and J 1 base, with 5 bases left between them. The V gene's germline CDR1 is KGHSH and CDR2 LQKENI. The CDR3: CASSPGWNTEAFF. CDR3 coding DNA: TGTGCCAGCTCACCAGGTTGGAACACTGAAGCTTTCTTT.

The chain has TRBV6-1 and TRBJ2-7; D uncertain. CDR3 size: 12 residues. Trimming left V 3 bases short and J 4 bases short, with 7 bases between. Germline V lookup: CDR1 MNHNS, CDR2 SASEGT. The CDR3 bases are TGTGCCAGCAGTGACCGGATATACGAGCAGTACTTC. Residues: CASSDRIYEQYF.

V gene TRBV19 combines with J gene TRBJ2-3; D is ambiguous. This CDR3 has 13 residues. Germline V CDR1 and CDR2: LNHDA, SQIVND (reference sequence). V was pared by 3 bases and J by 3 bases, with 7 bases between. Written as DNA, the CDR3 is TGTGCCAGTAGTATGAGAGAGACAGATACGCAGTATTTT. Translating it yields CASSMRETDTQYF.

The sample holds one count of this clone. This sequence joins TRBV19 and TRBJ1-1; D ambiguous. The V end was cut by 4 bases, the J end by 1 base, with 16 bases between. Per germline, CDR1 LNHDA and CDR2 SQIVND (reference sequence). This CDR3 spans 16 amino acids. CDR3: CASSNIKGGGNTEAFF. As DNA, the CDR3 is TGTGCCAGTAGTAATATAAAAGGCGGTGGGAACACTGAAGCTTTCTTT.

Concerning this clone itself: Other nucleotide sequences from this sample produce the same CDR3. The rearrangement links TRBV5-4 to TRBJ2-3; D is unclear. Trimming cost V 3 bases and J 6 bases, with 5 bases left between them. CDR3 length equals 11 residues. Germline CDR1 reads SGHNT; CDR2 reads YYREEE (reference sequence). This chain's CDR3 is CASSSVDTQYF. The CDR3 DNA reads as TGTGCCAGCAGCTCAGTGGATACGCAGTATTTT.

This chain links TRBV27 with TRBJ2-7, with no clear D. The CDR3 runs 14 residues. Trimming removed 3 bases from V and 5 bases from J, with 14 bases in between. Looked up from germline, CDR1 is MNHEY and CDR2 is SMNVEV (reference sequence). The CDR3 nucleotides read TGTGCCAGCAGTTTCATCCGGGCCTCAGACGAGCAGTACTTC. Amino acid sequence: CASSFIRASDEQYF.

The genes are TRBV19 and TRBJ1-2; D unresolved. The CDR3 spans 14 residues. V dropped 3 bases and J dropped 2 bases, with 10 bases sitting between them. Per germline, CDR1 LNHDA and CDR2 SQIVND (reference sequence). CDR3 bases: TGTGCCAGTAGTATTCTGGGCTACAACTATGGCTACACCTTC. This sequence encodes CASSILGYNYGYTF.

This sequence joins TRBV5-6 and TRBJ2-7; TRBD1 or TRBD2 may be the D gene (6 bases each). Trimming took 3 bases from V and 3 from J, leaving 10 bases between them. In germline, CDR1 is SGHDT, CDR2 YYEEEE. This CDR3 spans 13 amino acids. Here the CDR3 reads CASSWGAHYEQYF. In DNA form, the CDR3 reads TGTGCCAGCAGCTGGGGGGCACACTACGAGCAGTACTTC.

The chain is built from TRBV27 and TRBJ2-7; D is perhaps TRBD1 or TRBD2 (5 bases each). The CDR3 totals 14 residues. Trimming cost V 3 bases and J 5 bases, with 14 bases left between them. Germline CDR1 and CDR2: MNHEY and SMNVEV (reference sequence). This chain's CDR3 is CASSFGGPGNEQYF. The CDR3 coding sequence is TGTGCCAGCAGTTTTGGGGGACCTGGGAACGAGCAGTACTTC.

The chain has TRBV27 and TRBJ1-1, with TRBD1 as a possible D gene (5 bases). Trimming took off 3 bases at V and 3 bases at J, with 20 bases between the two ends. Germline V gene lookup returns CDR1 MNHEY and CDR2 SMNVEV (reference sequence). This CDR3 region has 17 residues. In DNA, the CDR3 is TGTGCCAGCAGTTTTTGGGCCGGGACCGACGGTGACACTGAAGCTTTCTTT. Translating it yields CASSFWAGTDGDTEAFF.

The chain has TRBV7-6 and TRBJ1-1, with 12 bases aligning to TRBD1. CDR1 SGHVS and CDR2 FNYEAQ come from the germline V gene. The trim removed 5 bases at V and 4 bases at J, leaving 8 bases unmatched. The CDR3 loop spans 16 amino acids. In nucleotides, the CDR3 is TGTGCCAGCAGCCCCGCCGGGACAGGGGGCTTCACTGAAGCTTTCTTT. Translated, it gives CASSPAGTGGFTEAFF.

This chain uses TRBV5-1 with TRBJ2-7; D unclear. The CDR3 contains 13 residues. V lost 0 bases and J 11 bases, leaving 15 bases between the germline ends. Germline CDR1 reads SGHRS; CDR2 reads YFSETQ. DNA of the CDR3: TGCGCCAGCAGCTTGGAGGGCCCAAATGATGAGTACTTC. Protein: CASSLEGPNDEYF.

DNA of the CDR3: TGTGCCAGCAGCGACATCGCAGGGGGCGCCGAGACCCAGTACTTC. Translation: CASSDIAGGAETQYF. This chain joins TRBV7-9 and TRBJ2-5; TRBD1 aligns across 8 bases. This CDR3 contains 15 residues. J gave up 5 bases and V 5 bases, and 10 bases lay outside the gene matches. Germline V gene data show CDR1 as SEHNR and CDR2 as FQNEAQ (reference sequence). Variable domain in full (rest from reference TRBV7-9 and TRBJ2-5): DTGVSQNPRHKITKRGQNVTFRCDPISEHNRLYWYRQTLGQGPEFLTYFQNEAQLEKSRLLSDRFSAERPKGSFSTLEIQRTEQGDSAMYLCASSDIAGGAETQYFGPGTRLLVL.

The V call is TRBV5-1, the J call TRBJ2-1; 8 bases are shared with TRBD1. The CDR3 spans 17 residues. Germline loops: CDR1 SGHRS, CDR2 YFSETQ. V was pared by 4 bases and J by 3 bases, with 12 bases of the junction left unmatched. In nucleotides, the CDR3 is TGCGCCAGCAGCCCCCAGGGACGGACAGGGATCTACAATGAGCAGTTCTTC. This encodes CASSPQGRTGIYNEQFF.

The chain uses TRBV5-6 and TRBJ1-1, with a possible D match to TRBD1 (6 bases). V was shortened by 7 bases and J by 2 bases, with 21 bases between the two germline ends. The CDR3 has 16 amino acids. The V gene's germline CDR1 is SGHDT and CDR2 YYEEEE. CDR3 loop: CASLLGAMTGNTEAFF. The CDR3 coding sequence is TGTGCCAGCTTGCTGGGGGCTATGACAGGAAACACTGAAGCTTTCTTT.

This clone was seen only once. The chain uses TRBV25-1 and TRBJ2-5; D is ambiguous. Germline V gene data show CDR1 as MGHDK and CDR2 as SYGVNS. This CDR3 has 14 residues. V lost 4 bases to trimming and J lost 5 bases, with 14 bases between them. The CDR3 bases are TGTGCCAGCAGTGGGACGGAGAACCTCGAGACCCAGTACTTC. This translates into CASSGTENLETQYF.

J is TRBJ1-2 and V is TRBV15; maybe TRBD1 (6 bases). Trimming removed 2 bases at V and 2 bases at J, with 21 bases between. The CDR3 extends over 18 amino acids. Germline V gene lookup returns CDR1 LNHNV and CDR2 YYDKDF (reference sequence). CDR3: CATSRLPTGPRTNYGYTF. Here the CDR3 DNA reads TGTGCCACCAGCAGACTCCCGACAGGCCCCCGAACGAACTATGGCTACACCTTC. The whole variable domain, remainder taken from reference TRBV15 and TRBJ1-2, is DAMVIQNPRYQVTQFGKPVTLSCSQTLNHNVMYWYQQKSSQAPKLLFHYYDKDFNNEADTPDNFQSRRPNTSFCFLDIRSPGLGDTAMYLCATSRLPTGPRTNYGYTFGSGTRLTVV.

The rearrangement links TRBV5-8 to TRBJ2-4; TRBD1 aligns across 7 bases. V lost 0 bases, J lost 0 bases, and 6 bases stayed unmatched. Looked up from germline, CDR1 is SGHTS and CDR2 is YDEGEE. The CDR3 runs to 17 residues. This CDR3 reads CASSLGGTALAKNIQYF. The CDR3 region has the DNA TGTGCCAGCAGCTTGGGGGGGACAGCTTTAGCCAAAAACATTCAGTACTTC.